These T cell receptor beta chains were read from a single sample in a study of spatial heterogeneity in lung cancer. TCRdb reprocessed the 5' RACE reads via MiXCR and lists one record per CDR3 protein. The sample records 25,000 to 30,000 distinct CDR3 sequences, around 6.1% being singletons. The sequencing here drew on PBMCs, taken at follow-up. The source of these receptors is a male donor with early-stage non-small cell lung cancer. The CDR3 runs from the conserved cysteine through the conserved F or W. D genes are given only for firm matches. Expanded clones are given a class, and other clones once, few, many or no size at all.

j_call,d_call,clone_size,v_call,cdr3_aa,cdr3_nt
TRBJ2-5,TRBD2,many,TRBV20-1,CSAIGPSGQETQYF,TGCAGTGCTATAGGCCCTAGCGGGCAAGAGACCCAGTACTTC
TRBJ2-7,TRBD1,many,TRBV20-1,CSGGQGYYEQYF,TGCAGTGGGGGACAGGGATACTACGAGCAGTACTTC
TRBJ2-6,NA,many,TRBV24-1,CATSPSGANVLTF,TGTGCCACCAGCCCCTCTGGGGCCAACGTCCTGACTTTC
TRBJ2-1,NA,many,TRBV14,CASSQFHSAHEQFF,TGTGCCAGCAGCCAATTTCACAGCGCCCATGAGCAGTTCTTC
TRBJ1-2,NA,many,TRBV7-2,CASSSGRYGYTF,TGTGCCAGCAGCTCCGGCCGCTATGGCTACACCTTC
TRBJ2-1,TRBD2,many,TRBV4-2,CASSQEVGGGSYNEQFF,TGTGCCAGCAGCCAAGAAGTAGGCGGGGGATCTTACAATGAGCAGTTCTTC
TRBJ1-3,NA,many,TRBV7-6,CASSLASGNTIYF,TGTGCCAGCAGCTTAGCATCTGGAAACACCATATATTTT
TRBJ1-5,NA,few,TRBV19,CASSQADNQPQHF,TGTGCCAGTAGTCAGGCAGACAATCAGCCCCAGCATTTT
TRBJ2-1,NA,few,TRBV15,CATSSGAGSYNEQFF,TGTGCCACCAGCAGTGGGGCGGGCTCCTACAATGAGCAGTTCTTC
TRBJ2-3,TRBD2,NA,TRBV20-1,CSARDIIAGGDTDTQYF,TGCAGTGCTAGAGATATTATAGCGGGAGGCGACACAGATACGCAGTATTTT
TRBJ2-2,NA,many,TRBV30,CAWSLGVSGELFF,TGTGCCTGGAGCCTTGGAGTTTCCGGGGAGCTGTTTTTT
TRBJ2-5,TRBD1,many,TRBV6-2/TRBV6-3,CASSYQLDRGSVETQYF,TGTGCCAGCAGTTACCAACTCGACAGGGGGAGCGTAGAGACCCAGTACTTC
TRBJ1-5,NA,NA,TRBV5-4,CASSSLGTNQPQHF,TGTGCCAGCAGCTCTTTGGGAACCAATCAGCCCCAGCATTTT
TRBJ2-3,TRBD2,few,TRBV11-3,CASSLLGLAGADTQYF,TGTGCCAGCAGCTTACTTGGACTAGCGGGAGCAGATACGCAGTATTTT
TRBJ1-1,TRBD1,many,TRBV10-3,CAIMGQGNTEAFF,TGTGCCATCATGGGACAGGGGAACACTGAAGCTTTCTTT
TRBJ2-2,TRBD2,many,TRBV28,CASTTPVAGGAGELFF,TGTGCCAGCACCACCCCCGTAGCGGGAGGGGCCGGGGAGCTGTTTTTT
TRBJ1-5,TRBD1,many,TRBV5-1,CASSPGQGSNQPQHF,TGCGCCAGCAGCCCGGGACAGGGTAGCAATCAGCCCCAGCATTTT
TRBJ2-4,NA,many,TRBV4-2,CASSQGAGGEGGIQYF,TGTGCCAGCAGCCAAGGAGCAGGTGGGGAAGGCGGCATTCAGTACTTC
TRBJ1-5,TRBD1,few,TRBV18,CASSPLPGQSHQPQHF,TGTGCCAGCTCACCGCTACCGGGACAGTCCCATCAGCCCCAGCATTTT
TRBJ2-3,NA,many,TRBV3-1,CASSHQGTDTQYF,TGTGCCAGCAGCCATCAGGGGACAGATACGCAGTATTTT
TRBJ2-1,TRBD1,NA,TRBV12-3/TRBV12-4,CASTRTGTEQFF,TGTGCCAGCACTAGGACAGGGACTGAGCAGTTCTTC
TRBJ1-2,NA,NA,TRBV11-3,CASSTGDNYGYTF,TGTGCCAGCAGCACCGGAGACAACTATGGCTACACCTTC
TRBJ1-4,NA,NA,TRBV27,CASTQRGHLTNEKLFF,TGTGCCAGCACTCAAAGGGGACATCTGACTAATGAAAAACTGTTTTTT
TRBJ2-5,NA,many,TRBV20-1,CSARVQGTGRETQYF,TGCAGTGCTAGAGTCCAGGGGACGGGACGGGAGACCCAGTACTTC
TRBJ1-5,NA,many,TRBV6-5,CASSYSRATREPQHF,TGTGCCAGCAGTTACTCTCGGGCCACGCGGGAGCCCCAGCATTTT
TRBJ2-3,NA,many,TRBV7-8,CASSLGASTDTQYF,TGTGCCAGCAGCTTGGGGGCCAGCACAGATACGCAGTATTTT
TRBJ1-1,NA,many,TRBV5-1,CASSTNRGGNTEAFF,TGCGCCAGCAGTACGAACCGTGGTGGAAACACTGAAGCTTTCTTT
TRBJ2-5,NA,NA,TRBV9,CASSVPSREETQYF,TGTGCCAGCAGCGTCCCCTCAAGGGAAGAGACCCAGTACTTC
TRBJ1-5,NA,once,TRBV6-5,CASSYQGNSNQPQHF,TGTGCCAGCAGTTACCAGGGGAATAGCAATCAGCCCCAGCATTTT
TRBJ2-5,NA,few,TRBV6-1,CASRKDSEVPRETQYF,TGTGCCAGCAGGAAGGACTCGGAGGTCCCTCGAGAGACCCAGTACTTC
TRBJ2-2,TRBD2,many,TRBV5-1,CASSLVAGLSGELFF,TGCGCCAGCAGCTTGGTAGCGGGTCTCTCCGGGGAGCTGTTTTTT
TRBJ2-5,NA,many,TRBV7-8,CASSTNVQETQYF,TGTGCCAGCAGCACAAACGTCCAAGAGACCCAGTACTTC
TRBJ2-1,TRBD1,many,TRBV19,CASSDRGLYNEQFF,TGTGCCAGTAGCGACAGGGGGCTTTACAATGAGCAGTTCTTC
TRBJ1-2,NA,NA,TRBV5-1,CASSLGTSPTGYTF,TGCGCCAGCAGCTTGGGGACCAGTCCAACTGGCTACACCTTC
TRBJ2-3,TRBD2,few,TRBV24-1,CATSDVGTSGSLDTQYF,TGTGCCACCAGTGATGTCGGGACTAGCGGGAGCTTAGATACGCAGTATTTT
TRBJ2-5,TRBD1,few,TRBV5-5,CASSQDRVRTVETQYF,TGTGCCAGCAGCCAGGACAGGGTGAGGACAGTTGAGACCCAGTACTTC
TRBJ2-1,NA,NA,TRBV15,CATSGDMGVRVSSF,TGTGCCACCAGCGGAGACATGGGAGTTAGAGTGAGTTCCTTC
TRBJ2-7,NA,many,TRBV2,CASMGRLYEQYF,TGTGCCAGCATGGGACGGCTTTACGAGCAGTACTTC
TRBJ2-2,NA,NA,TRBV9,CASSVDAGWDTGELFF,TGTGCCAGCAGCGTAGATGCAGGGTGGGACACCGGGGAGCTGTTTTTT
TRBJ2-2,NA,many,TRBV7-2,CASSSPNTGELFF,TGTGCCAGCAGCTCTCCGAACACCGGGGAGCTGTTTTTT
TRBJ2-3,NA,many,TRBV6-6,CASSHIGGDTQYF,TGTGCCAGCAGTCACATAGGGGGAGATACGCAGTATTTT
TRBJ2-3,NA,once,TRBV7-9,CASSPQSGTQYF,TGTGCCAGCTCGCCCCAGTCAGGTACGCAGTATTTT